This is a list of T cell receptor beta chains from one sample in a study of cytomegalovirus exposure and HLA in healthy donors. Clones were sequenced by immunoSEQ multiplex PCR, and TCRdb holds only the in-frame ones, with some missing. The sample holds some 150,000 clones; 80% to 85% are singletons and the top ten take around 3.7%. The sample taken for sequencing was PBMCs. Receptors originate from a male donor in good health and CMV-seronegative. CDR3s include the opening cysteine and the closing phenylalanine or tryptophan. Each record gives: V gene, D gene, J gene, clone size, CDR3 DNA, CDR3 protein. The D gene is left open where the match is weak. Clone size is given for some rows only: seen once, a few or many times, or a class if the clone is expanded.

v_gene: TRBV5-1; d_gene: TRBD1; j_gene: TRBJ2-7; abundance: .; CDR3nt: TGCGCCAGCAGCTGGGGTGGGACAGCGCGCGACTACGAGCAGTACTTC; CDR3aa: CASSWGGTARDYEQYF
v_gene: TRBV7-9; d_gene: .; j_gene: TRBJ2-2; abundance: .; CDR3nt: TGTGCCAGCCGAGGTCCGAACACCGGGGAGCTGTTTTTT; CDR3aa: CASRGPNTGELFF
v_gene: TRBV2; d_gene: .; j_gene: TRBJ1-2; abundance: .; CDR3nt: TGTGCCAGCAGTGAAGAAACAGACTATGGCTACACCTTC; CDR3aa: CASSEETDYGYTF
v_gene: TRBV27; d_gene: .; j_gene: TRBJ2-7; abundance: .; CDR3nt: TGTGCCAGCAGTTTCGGGAGAACCGGCTACGAGCAGTACTTC; CDR3aa: CASSFGRTGYEQYF
v_gene: TRBV25-1; d_gene: .; j_gene: TRBJ1-2; abundance: .; CDR3nt: TGTGCCAGCAGCGTTACAGCCAACTATGGCTACACCTTC; CDR3aa: CASSVTANYGYTF
v_gene: TRBV21-1; d_gene: .; j_gene: TRBJ2-7; abundance: .; CDR3nt: TGTGCCAGCAGCAAAGACCTAGCGCCCACCTACGAGCAGTACTTC; CDR3aa: CASSKDLAPTYEQYF
v_gene: TRBV5-1; d_gene: TRBD1; j_gene: TRBJ1-2; abundance: .; CDR3nt: TGCGCCAGCAGCTCCCTGGGACAGGAGAACTATGGCTACACCTTC; CDR3aa: CASSSLGQENYGYTF
v_gene: TRBV15; d_gene: .; j_gene: TRBJ1-3; abundance: .; CDR3nt: TGTGCCACCAGCATAGCCGTTGCAGGGTCTGGAAACACCATATATTTT; CDR3aa: CATSIAVAGSGNTIYF
v_gene: TRBV28; d_gene: TRBD2; j_gene: TRBJ2-7; abundance: .; CDR3nt: TGTGCCAGCAGTTCCCCCGTGGCGGGAGGGGCCCACGAGCAGTACTTC; CDR3aa: CASSSPVAGGAHEQYF
v_gene: TRBV6-5; d_gene: .; j_gene: TRBJ1-3; abundance: once; CDR3nt: TGTGCCAGCAGTTCGAGCGGCGGAGGCGGAAACACCATATATTTT; CDR3aa: CASSSSGGGGNTIYF
v_gene: TRBV6-6; d_gene: TRBD1; j_gene: TRBJ2-2; abundance: .; CDR3nt: TGTGCCAGCAGTTACTCACAGGGGGTTCACGGGGAGCTGTTTTTT; CDR3aa: CASSYSQGVHGELFF
v_gene: TRBV28; d_gene: .; j_gene: TRBJ1-1; abundance: .; CDR3nt: TGTGCCAGCAGTCCCTTTCAGGGTTGGACTGAAGCTTTCTTT; CDR3aa: CASSPFQGWTEAFF
v_gene: TRBV19; d_gene: TRBD1; j_gene: TRBJ1-1; abundance: .; CDR3nt: TGTGCCAGTAGTCCAGGGGGCGGGCACACTGAAGCTTTCTTT; CDR3aa: CASSPGGGHTEAFF
v_gene: TRBV5-6; d_gene: TRBD1; j_gene: TRBJ2-5; abundance: .; CDR3nt: TGTGCCAGCAGCCTGACTGGGACAGATCAGGAGACCCAGTACTTC; CDR3aa: CASSLTGTDQETQYF
v_gene: TRBV20-1; d_gene: .; j_gene: TRBJ2-5; abundance: once; CDR3nt: TGCAGTACCCAAGTCCGGGAGACCCAGTACTTC; CDR3aa: CSTQVRETQYF
v_gene: TRBV7-3; d_gene: TRBD2; j_gene: TRBJ2-3; abundance: .; CDR3nt: TGTGCCAGCTCGCGGGGGAACACAGATACGCAGTATTTT; CDR3aa: CASSRGNTDTQYF
v_gene: TRBV29-1; d_gene: TRBD1; j_gene: TRBJ2-7; abundance: .; CDR3nt: TGCAGCGCGACAGGGGGGGGGTTTGGGTACGAGCAGTACTTC; CDR3aa: CSATGGGFGYEQYF
v_gene: TRBV7-2; d_gene: TRBD1; j_gene: TRBJ2-7; abundance: .; CDR3nt: TGTGCCAGCACCATCCCGGGACAGATTTACGAGCAGTACTTC; CDR3aa: CASTIPGQIYEQYF
v_gene: TRBV7-2; d_gene: .; j_gene: TRBJ1-5; abundance: .; CDR3nt: TGTGCCAGCAGCTTAATAGCGGGGGCGATTCAGCCCCAGCATTTT; CDR3aa: CASSLIAGAIQPQHF
v_gene: TRBV18; d_gene: TRBD1; j_gene: TRBJ2-7; abundance: .; CDR3nt: TGTGCCAGCTCACCACCGCTGGGACAGGGGGGTTACTACGAGCAGTACTTC; CDR3aa: CASSPPLGQGGYYEQYF
v_gene: TRBV14; d_gene: .; j_gene: TRBJ1-6; abundance: .; CDR3nt: TGTGCCAGCAGCCAAGATTGGAGCTCCTATAATTCACCCCTCCACTTT; CDR3aa: CASSQDWSSYNSPLHF
v_gene: TRBV9; d_gene: .; j_gene: TRBJ2-7; abundance: few; CDR3nt: TGTGCCAGCAGCTCCGACGGGGGGGAGGGGGCTGAGTACGAGCAGTACTTC; CDR3aa: CASSSDGGEGAEYEQYF